Detailed here is one TCR beta chain. What this receptor recognizes is not known. No much larger clone is present one base from it, and per-base qualities are unavailable. The data are from a study of cytomegalovirus exposure and HLA in healthy donors (dated by TCRdb to the late 2010s). Notes on the research overall: According to an earlier analysis of around 600 of the donors, roughly 180 million T cells yielded 117 million unique TCR beta sequences and approximately 300 Gb of sequence data. An early release covering approximately 600 HLA-typed donors comprised approximately 290 gigabases of sequencing data and 65 million to 100 million unique TCR sequences. Of the approximately 400 genotyped donors, less than 85% were placed in the genetic ancestry cluster associated with self-reported Caucasian donors. The aim of the study was to test whether cataloging public T cell receptors could identify signatures of past pathogen exposure. The study profiled the T cell repertoires of about 640 subjects by immunosequencing and related them to cytomegalovirus serostatus. Besides the first cohort of 666 subjects, a separate validation cohort made up of over a hundred different subjects was used. To predict cytomegalovirus infection status, the study brought together high-throughput TCR immunosequencing, statistical association of individual TCRs with disease status, and machine learning. To study patterns of TCR occurrence, a later analysis re-analyzed previously published TCR beta repertoires from around 670 donors and added high-resolution HLA genotyping. The later analysis used no new phenotypic data to find candidate immune exposures, relying instead on TCR beta sequences and their occurrence across donors. To decide whether each TCR beta V gene segment behaved as functional or pseudogenic, an earlier analysis of some 600 of the donors relied on high-throughput TCR beta sequencing. Donor age, sex, ethnicity and CMV serostatus were collected together with the repertoire data. A later genetic analysis used genome-wide SNP genotypes for about 60% of the roughly 700 donors, treating that subset as a discovery cohort. All discovery cohort repertoires had been generated on a single sequencing platform. Both class I and class II loci were covered by HLA typing, at four-digit resolution. Typing coverage differed by locus: A, B, C, DRB1 and DQB1 were typed in roughly 620-630 donors, DQA1 in 522, DPA1 in some 600, and DPB1 in just under 480. Because of strong linkage in the cohort, roughly five DR-DQ haplotypes were treated as single units for association and clustering. On average, 235,054 unique TCR beta nucleotide sequences were sequenced per donor among fewer than 500 genotyped donors of the cohort, with roughly a sixth of those sequences being non-productive. Broader findings and caveats from the paper: Because some donors lacked HLA typing at each locus, the association tests relied only on the typed subset. Most CMV-associated TCR beta chains appeared to be HLA-restricted in a later analysis, and the HLA associations seemed to be driven largely by CMV exposure. Because counts were too low, 15 or so rarely observed V segments, including chromosome 9 orphons, were excluded from the earlier analysis of fewer than 650 of the donors. A later genetic analysis associated a missense DCLRE1C variant with V-gene and J-gene trimming of TCR beta chains, and an independent cohort replicated the association. In a later analysis, HLA-associated TCR beta chains were found to be more clonally expanded and to have lower generation probabilities than equally common non-associated chains. The 87-base-pair reads could not distinguish some IMGT-functional V segments, including TRBV6-2 and TRBV6-3, so those segments were excluded. The presence/absence analyses assumed that sequencing depth was roughly uniform across donors, and that assumption may not be true. In a later genetic analysis, fewer N-insertions in productive TCRs were reported among donors in an Asian-associated ancestry cluster than the 666-donor mean. Most TCR sequences were seen in very few donors, while some public TCRs were found in many individuals. According to a later analysis, parvovirus B19, influenza, CMV and Epstein-Barr virus appeared linked to several top co-occurrence clusters. Correlated functional status among segregating V segments might reflect linkage disequilibrium, but an unknown experimental factor could not be ruled out. When HLA alleles, especially DR and DQ, strongly co-occurred, attributing TCR associations to individual alleles was difficult. The study gave a list of about 170 TCR beta chains associated with cytomegalovirus. For the cohort, immune exposure information was limited to CMV serostatus. A further reported finding was that TCR beta sequences accurately predicted the HLA-A and HLA-B alleles for most subjects in the first cohort. The authors suggested that the approach could potentially be generalized to other disease states and immunological phenotypes. A later analysis associated 16,951 TCR beta sequences with specific HLA alleles at a false discovery rate of 0.05. In vitro tests confirmed that a few of the cytomegalovirus-associated TCR beta chains recognize cytomegalovirus antigens. In a later analysis, TCR association rates were found to vary across HLA loci, with the most associated TCRs seen for DRB1 alleles and the fewest for HLA-C alleles. A group of highly shared sequence variants was considered likely to be a technical artifact of the sequencing pipeline. Broadly in line with IMGT annotations, most TCR beta V segments showed up in productive rearrangements about 90% or about 30% of the time in an earlier analysis of around 550 of the donors. The classifier was reported to diagnose cytomegalovirus status with high specificity and sensitivity in both the original and validation cohorts. The cohort was sequenced for TCR beta chains only, and without alpha or paired-chain data the features that could be detected were limited.

The method behind the library was the immunoSEQ multiplex PCR assay. For the multiplex PCR, a mixture combining 60 forward primers for TCR Vbeta segments and 13 reverse primers for TCR Jbeta segments was used. A multiplex PCR assay on genomic DNA amplified the CDR3 region of rearranged TCR beta genes. Amplified TCR beta libraries were sequenced as 87-base-pair reads on the Illumina HiSeq System. In the source study's methods: A later analysis counted around 72 million unique TCR beta chains across the 650 to 700 repertoires, and roughly 11 million of these chains were shared by at least two donors. Raw reads were error-corrected and collapsed into unique sequences by a nearest-neighbor algorithm in which closely related sequences were merged to remove PCR and sequencing errors. Alignment of CDR3 sequences to IMGT reference sequences was used to assign V, D and J gene segments. Each retained sequence needed at least a six-nucleotide match to both a V gene segment and a J gene segment. Rearrangements were called productive when the CDR3 lacked stop codons and stayed in frame with V and J; all others were non-productive. Following IMGT convention, CDR3 was defined as the stretch from the second conserved V-encoded cysteine to the conserved J-encoded phenylalanine. In an earlier analysis of 500 to 650 of the donors, sequences lacking an unambiguous match to a single V gene segment were excluded. In an earlier analysis of approximately 550 of the donors, V segments were called functional above 56.7% productive rearrangements and were called segregating when the between-donor standard deviation exceeded 5%. A statistical classification framework was built to diagnose cytomegalovirus status from the catalog of TCR beta chain sequences. In a later analysis, V and J genes were assigned by comparing TCR nucleotide sequences against IMGT/GENE-DB human TR gene sequences. In a later analysis, CDR3 sequences and most-parsimonious VDJ recombination scenarios were assigned using the TCRdist pipeline. In a later analysis, each TCR beta chain was defined by its CDR3 amino acid sequence together with its V-gene family, and reads lacking a unique V-gene family were excluded. A later analysis removed 592 highly shared, low-generation-probability nucleotide sequences to deal with suspected cross-contamination and a sequencing artifact. In a later analysis, a clonal expansion index for each public chain was calculated from normalized within-repertoire ranks of inferred template counts. In a later analysis, generation probabilities were computed with a VDJ recombination model fitted to out-of-frame rearrangements, and the resulting probabilities were checked against IGoR. A later analysis scored TCR-TCR, TCR-HLA and TCR-CMV co-occurrence with hypergeometric tests, applying a repertoire-size bias correction to TCR pairs. In a later analysis, false discovery rates were estimated by permuting HLA or CMV assignments 20 times. In a later analysis, co-occurring TCRs were grouped using DBSCAN, and TCRdist sequence similarity was added for clustering within HLA-allele-positive subsets. Repertoires with fewer than 30,000 or more than 120,000 public chains, plus five repertoires with anomalous nucleotide sharing, were excluded from co-occurrence clustering. In its TCRdb copy, this immuneACCESS table keeps in-frame sequences only and misses some clones. Where compared with another copy, unresolved V genes explain less than half of these, and the others have no known cause. Clone size and the V and J calls come from that table; the DNA yielded D and trimming. The sample table records about 200,000 clones; 75% to 90% of these occur just once. The top ten clonotypes cover 6.5% of the sample.

The cohort consisted of approximately 670 healthy bone marrow donors. All cohort members were sampled while nominally healthy, although unrecorded immune exposures were likely present. The donor tested CMV seropositive, placing the donor among the 289 seropositive members of the cohort. Each donor provided a peripheral blood sample, and peripheral blood mononuclear cells were used for TCR beta sequencing. The Qiagen DNeasy Blood Extraction Kit was used to extract genomic DNA from the blood cell samples. From its cysteine to its phenylalanine, the CDR3 spans 13 amino acids. Kept here is only the CDR3 DNA, which spans 39 bases and is read in frame from base 1. CDR1 and CDR2 are drawn from the germline V gene: KGHSH, LQKENI. V is pared back by 6 bases and J by 2 bases, with 10 bases lying between the germline termini.

Input material: PBMCs. This sequence originates from a woman aged 50 to 65 in good health and CMV-seropositive. The sequence is built from TRBV18 and TRBJ1-2; D gene: possibly TRBD1, on 5 matching bases. The DNA sequence reads TGTGCCAGCTCCCGGGACTACAACTATGGCTACACCTTC. It translates to CASSRDYNYGYTF.